This T cell receptor beta chain is from a study of blood T cell repertoires in COVID-19. V was shortened by 5 bases and J by 7 bases, with 8 bases between the two germline ends. This CDR3 is 10 amino acids long. Germline assignment: CDR1 DFQATT and CDR2 SNEGSKA (reference sequence). Original processing notes: Amplification of reference gene primers was used by the study to estimate nucleated cell counts. Data came from immunoSEQ multiplex PCR; TCRdb stores just in-frame clones and leaves some out. The D gene and trimming were derived from the DNA, and the V and J assignments and clone size from that table. In the table there are 40,000 or so clones, 75% to 90% of which are singletons.

The sequenced material came from peripheral blood. The chain recombines TRBV20-1 with TRBJ1-1; perhaps TRBD1 as D (5 bases). The clonotype was recovered from a human donor in a cohort sampled during active COVID-19. CDR3 DNA sequence: TGCAGTGCTCAGGGCAATGAAGCTTTCTTT. This codes for CSAQGNEAFF.